The clone carrying this T cell receptor (beta chain) was recorded a few times. Antigen unknown. The CDR3 runs to 16 residues. The ends were cut back, 6 bases at V and 4 bases at J, with 19 bases in the middle. The entry originates in a study of T cells after yellow fever vaccination. Findings and caveats of the study: Primary-vaccination clones mostly resurfaced post-booster (96% CD4, about 87% CD8). By day 5 rather than day 15, the secondary response had peaked, though it was weaker.

Production of TCR cDNA was by 5'RACE template switching, which also added a universal primer site and UMIs. TCRdb reanalysed the 5' RACE reads using MiXCR and keeps one entry per CDR3 protein. The repertoire consists of 300,000 to 350,000 distinct CDR3 sequences, with 4% occurring once and the leading ten covering 20% to 25%. The TCR comes from a man younger than 30 who received the YFV17D yellow fever vaccine. Here the sequenced sample was PBMCs, taken 5 days after the yellow fever booster vaccination. V usage is TRBV12-3 or TRBV12-4 and J usage is TRBJ2-1, with a tentative D call TRBD2 (5 bases). CDR3 in amino acids: CASSPEGADLYNEQFF. CDR3 nucleotides: TGTGCCAGCAGCCCTGAAGGAGCGGACCTTTACAATGAGCAGTTCTTC.